The 17 T cell receptor beta chains below were found in one sample sequenced in a study of post-analysis software for immune sequencing data. Whole-study findings and limits: Included in a set of about five TRBV segments more frequent in patients than controls were TRBV5-6, TRBV5-1 and TRBV20-1.

Unique molecular identifiers tagged the TCR beta cDNA libraries. TCRdb used MiXCR to reprocess the PCR reads, holding one entry per CDR3 protein. Counted here are some 800,000 distinct CDR3 sequences, around 45% occurring once; the ten biggest clones make up just under 5%. Antigen specificity for these receptors is unknown. Input material: blood. The source of these receptors is a girl aged 5 to 17 with multiple sclerosis.

The CDR3 protein is CSVVGTSGANVLTF. The CDR3 DNA reads TGCAGCGTTGTCGGGACCTCTGGGGCCAACGTCCTGACTTTC. V gene TRBV29-1 combines with J gene TRBJ2-6; possibly TRBD1 or TRBD2 for D (5 bases each). This CDR3 is built from 14 residues. Per the germline V gene, CDR1 is SQVTM and CDR2 is ANQGSEA. V was clipped by 4 bases and J by 0 bases, with 7 bases between them.

V usage is TRBV5-6 and J usage is TRBJ1-2; 7 bases line up with TRBD1. Germline assignment: CDR1 SGHDT and CDR2 YYEEEE. V shed 3 bases and J 4 bases; nucleotides not matched to a gene: 12. CDR3 size: 16 residues. CDR3 nucleotide sequence: TGTGCCAGCAGCTCCAGTGGGGGAGGGGGCCTCTATGGCTACACCTTC. Its translation is CASSSSGGGGLYGYTF.

CDR3 DNA: TGTGCCAGCAGTGCCCAGGGGTATGGCTACACCTTC. This gives the protein CASSAQGYGYTF. V and J are TRBV6-1 and TRBJ1-2; maybe TRBD1 (6 bases). CDR1 and CDR2 (germline): MNHNS, SASEGT. Deletions cut 4 bases from V and 5 bases from J, with 8 bases between. CDR3 length: 12 amino acids.

The chain is built from TRBV7-9 and TRBJ1-4; no firm D call. Germline V gene data show CDR1 as SEHNR and CDR2 as FQNEAQ (reference sequence). Trimming removed 0 bases from V and 8 bases from J, with 13 bases in between. The CDR3 loop spans 15 amino acids. CDR3 residues: CASSLARTRKEKLFF. The CDR3 DNA is TGTGCCAGCAGCTTAGCCAGGACGAGGAAGGAAAAACTGTTTTTT.

This chain links TRBV27 with TRBJ1-6, with D maybe TRBD1 (5 bases). The germline V and J ends were trimmed by 6 bases and 9 bases, with 12 bases remaining between them. Germline CDR1 MNHEY, CDR2 SMNVEV (reference sequence). The CDR3 is made up of 13 amino acids. The chain's CDR3 is CASSDVQGSPLHF. DNA of the CDR3: TGTGCCAGCAGCGACGTCCAGGGTTCACCCCTCCACTTT.

The CDR3 DNA follows: TGCAGCGTTGAAGATCTCCCCGCAACAAAGTCAGAGACCCAGTTCTTC. Protein sequence: CSVEDLPATKSETQFF. This chain uses TRBV29-1 with TRBJ2-5, with D uncertain. TRBJ2-1 explains the end of the DNA better; the J call may be wrong. Germline loops: CDR1 SQVTM, CDR2 ANQGSEA. The CDR3 length is 16 residues.

This clonotype was counted between two and nine times. The chain links TRBV20-1 to TRBJ2-7, with TRBD2 matching 16 bases. The CDR3 consists of 15 residues. With 5 bases clipped from V and 4 bases from J, the junction kept 5 bases outside the gene matches. Germline loops: CDR1 DFQATT, CDR2 SNEGSKA (reference sequence). In DNA form, the CDR3 reads TGCAGTGCTTCGGGACTAGCGGGAGGGATATACGAGCAGTACTTC. Amino acid sequence: CSASGLAGGIYEQYF.

The chain is built from TRBV6-6 and TRBJ2-1; 7 positions match TRBD1. CDR3 length: 14 amino acids. The J segment lost 9 bases and the V segment lost 5 bases, leaving 10 bases of the junction unmatched. Per the germline V gene, CDR1 is MNHNY and CDR2 is SVGAGI (reference sequence). The CDR3 nucleotides are TGTGCCAGCAGTGGCCGACAGGGAAATGCTGAGCAGTTCTTC. Amino acid sequence: CASSGRQGNAEQFF.

V is TRBV29-1 and J is TRBJ2-1, with TRBD2 identical over 7 bases. Trimming cost V 3 bases and J 4 bases; bases outside gene matches: 9. Per the germline V gene, CDR1 is SQVTM and CDR2 is ANQGSEA. CDR3 size: 15 residues. Here the CDR3 DNA reads TGCAGCGTTGAGGGCCGAGTGGGAGGGTACAATGAGCAGTTCTTC. Residues: CSVEGRVGGYNEQFF.

The chain combines TRBV27 with TRBJ2-5; 7 bases map to TRBD1. Per the germline V gene, CDR1 is MNHEY and CDR2 is SMNVEV (reference sequence). Trimming at V came to 2 bases and at J to 11 bases, leaving 5 bases not matched to a gene. The CDR3 is 12 residues long. CDR3 region: CASSLRQGRQYF. The CDR3, as DNA: TGTGCCAGCAGTTTACGACAGGGACGGCAGTACTTC.

Ten or more counts support this clonotype. The rearrangement uses TRBV29-1 and TRBJ1-2, with D possibly TRBD1 on 6 matching bases. Germline values: CDR1 SQVTM, CDR2 ANQGSEA. Deletions cut 5 bases from V and 7 bases from J, with 11 bases between. The CDR3 length is 11 residues. CDR3 sequence reads: CSVRSGAGYTF. In DNA form, the CDR3 reads TGCAGCGTTCGATCAGGGGCTGGCTACACCTTC.

V usage is TRBV20-1 and J usage is TRBJ1-1; D is unclear. The CDR3 consists of 12 residues. The V end was cut by 7 bases, the J end by 0 bases, with 9 bases between. Germline V gives CDR1 DFQATT, CDR2 SNEGSKA (reference sequence). The CDR3: CSGVVLNTEAFF. The DNA for the CDR3 is TGCAGTGGGGTCGTGTTGAACACTGAAGCTTTCTTT.

This clonotype was seen only a few times. The chain has TRBV7-2 and TRBJ1-2; D might be TRBD1 (5 bases). Per germline, CDR1 SGHTA and CDR2 FQGNSA. Between the trimmed V and J ends, which lost 5 bases and 4 bases, there was a span of 11 bases. This CDR3 spans 13 amino acids. The CDR3 region is CASSESGPYGYTF. CDR3 in DNA: TGTGCCAGCAGCGAATCAGGGCCCTATGGCTACACCTTC.

This clonotype was detected a few times. CDR3 loop: CASSLGRKAYGYTF. DNA for the CDR3: TGTGCCAGCAGCTTGGGTAGAAAGGCGTATGGCTACACCTTC. This rearrangement joins TRBV7-9 to TRBJ1-2; D gene unclear. Trimming shortened V by 3 bases and J by 5 bases, and 13 bases separated the two germline ends. CDR1 and CDR2 from the germline V gene are SEHNR and FQNEAQ (reference sequence). The CDR3 loop spans 14 amino acids.

This clonotype appeared a few times. The V gene is TRBV4-3, the J gene TRBJ2-1, with 8 bases matching TRBD2. After removal of 6 bases from V and 5 bases from J, the junction contained 3 bases not matched to a gene. This CDR3 contains 13 residues. The germline V gene encodes CDR1 LGHNA and CDR2 YSLEER. CDR3 region: CASRREGNNEQFF. The CDR3 nucleotides read TGCGCCAGCAGACGGGAGGGTAACAATGAGCAGTTCTTC.

This clonotype was picked up a small number of times. V and J are TRBV20-1 and TRBJ2-1; 7 nucleotides agree with TRBD1. The CDR3 sequence is 14 residues long. CDR1 is DFQATT, CDR2 SNEGSKA, per germline (reference sequence). The ends lost 3 bases at V and 3 bases at J; junction bases unmatched: 5. CDR3 sequence: CSASKPGGYNEQFF. DNA of the CDR3: TGCAGTGCTAGCAAACCAGGGGGCTACAATGAGCAGTTCTTC.

The chain joins TRBV3-1 to TRBJ2-7; TRBD2 might be the D (6 bases). The last part of the DNA fits TRBJ2-5 better; the J call may be wrong. The CDR3 runs to 14 residues. CDR1 is LGHDT, CDR2 YNNKEL, per germline (reference sequence). This CDR3 is CASSHGGARKTQYF. CDR3 DNA: TGTGCCAGCAGCCACGGCGGGGCAAGGAAGACCCAGTACTTC.